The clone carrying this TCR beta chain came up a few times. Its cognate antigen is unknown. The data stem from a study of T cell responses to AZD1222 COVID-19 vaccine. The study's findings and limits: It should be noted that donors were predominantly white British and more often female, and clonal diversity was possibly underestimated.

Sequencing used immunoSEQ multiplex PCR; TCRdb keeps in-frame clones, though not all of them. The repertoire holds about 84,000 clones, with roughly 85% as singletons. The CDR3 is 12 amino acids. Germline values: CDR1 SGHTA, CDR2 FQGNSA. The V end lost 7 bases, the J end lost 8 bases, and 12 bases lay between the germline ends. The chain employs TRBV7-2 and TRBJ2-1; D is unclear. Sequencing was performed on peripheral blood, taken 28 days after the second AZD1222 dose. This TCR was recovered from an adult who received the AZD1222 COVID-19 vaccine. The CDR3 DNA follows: TGTGCCAGCAACCGTTTCCTCCATGAGCAGTTCTTC. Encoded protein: CASNRFLHEQFF.